This T cell receptor (beta chain) originates from a study of early T cells in non-severe SARS-CoV-2 infection (dated by TCRdb to about 2021). At the level of the whole study: Because TCR sequencing was done on bulk RNA from unsorted whole blood, the alpha and beta chains could not be paired. The study at large found these results: VDJdb matching was skewed toward anti-spike CD8 responses, so virus-specific expansions were likely underestimated and private and CD4 specificities were missed.

This clonotype was seen ten or more times. Its antigen target is currently unknown. No clone much larger than this one lies a single base away; base qualities are absent. This was a case-control study nested in a cohort of healthcare workers in London, UK, who had nasopharyngeal swab PCR tests and blood samples taken every week. Healthcare workers were recruited between 23 and 31 March 2020, during the week of the UK lockdown, and were followed weekly for up to about 15 weeks. Library creation used 5' RACE. Data came from a NextSeq 500. In the TCR library protocol, unique molecular identifiers were attached to individual cDNA molecules to correct for PCR bias and sequencing error. Sequencing covered both TCR alpha and beta chains, and within each sample the abundances of alpha and beta sequences were tightly co-correlated. On the authors' methods: Decombinator V4 was used to annotate the V gene, J gene and CDR3 of the TCR sequences. Expanded TCRs were defined as changing significantly between any two time points under a Poisson model with p below 0.0001. TCR abundances were normalised to the total number of TCRs sequenced in each sample and reported as counts per million. MAIT TCRs were defined by TRAV1-2 paired with TRAJ12, TRAJ20 or TRAJ33, and iNKT TCRs by TRAV10 paired with TRAJ18. VDJdb, accessed on 1 November 2021, was searched for TCRs annotated for CMV, EBV and SARS-CoV-2, and TCRs annotated for more than one antigen were excluded. Starting from the raw public reads, TCRdb applied fastp trimming at Q25, assembled clones with MiXCR and retained in-frame beta chains. Under each unique CDR3 protein, matching rows form one entry showing the most common genes and DNA. TCRdb, not the authors, supplied the V and J calls. Here the sample has tens of thousands of distinct CDR3 sequences; over 9.5% occur a single time. Approximately 8% of the sample lies in the top ten.

Trimming costs V 0 bases and J 10 bases, and their ends lie 11 bases apart. The CDR3 goes from the cysteine to the phenylalanine over 14 residues. Here the CDR3 DNA is all that survives: 42 bases in frame from base 1. Via the germline V gene, CDR1 is SGHRS and CDR2 YFSETQ. The sample was whole blood, taken at baseline. The source of this sequence is an adult who was a healthcare worker with PCR-confirmed SARS-CoV-2 infection or an uninfected control (not recorded which). The chain is made from TRBV5-1 and TRBJ1-6; a confident D gene designation cannot be given. The DNA sequence is TGCGCCAGCAGCTTGGCCGGACCCCTATCACCCCTCCACTTT. It is translated as CASSLAGPLSPLHF.